The 27 T cell receptor beta chains below come from one sample, sequenced in a study of Ad26.COV2.S vaccination and SARS-CoV-2 variants. Sequencing used immunoSEQ multiplex PCR; TCRdb keeps in-frame clones, though not all of them. The sample includes under 150,000 clones, 70% to 90% of them seen just once. The specimen was peripheral blood, collected after recovery from COVID-19. The receptors derive from a human donor who had recovered from COVID-19.

The chain combines TRBV19 with TRBJ1-5; 9 bases are a match to TRBD1. The CDR3 runs to 16 residues. CDR1 LNHDA and CDR2 SQIVND come from the germline V gene (reference sequence). V was clipped by 1 base and J by 2 bases; unmatched bases: 3. DNA of the CDR3: TGTGCCAGTAGTATAGTCACAGGGGGCGGCAATCAGCCCCAGCATTTT. The encoded protein is CASSIVTGGGNQPQHF.

The chain recombines TRBV19 with TRBJ1-2; possible D gene TRBD1, 5 bases. Germline loops: CDR1 LNHDA, CDR2 SQIVND (reference sequence). V lost 4 bases and J 4 bases, leaving 13 bases between the germline ends. The CDR3 runs to 14 residues. The CDR3 DNA reads as TGTGCCAGTAGTACCACCGGTGGGGGCTATGGCTACACCTTC. The encoded protein is CASSTTGGGYGYTF. The full variable domain, rest sourced from reference TRBV19 and TRBJ1-2, is DGGITQSPKYLFRKEGQNVTLSCEQNLNHDAMYWYRQDPGQGLRLIYYSQIVNDFQKGDIAEGYSVSREKKESFPLTVTSAQKNPTAFYLCASSTTGGGYGYTFGSGTRLTVV.

V and J are TRBV28 and TRBJ1-4; 9 nucleotides line up with TRBD1. This CDR3 comprises 14 residues. Unmatched junction bases numbered 2, after V lost 5 bases and J lost 4 bases. In germline, CDR1 is MDHEN, CDR2 SYDVKM. CDR3 DNA: TGTGCCAGCAGTCGGACAGGGGATAATGAAAAACTGTTTTTT. Its translation: CASSRTGDNEKLFF. Drawing the rest from reference TRBV28 and TRBJ1-4, the complete variable domain is DVKVTQSSRYLVKRTGEKVFLECVQDMDHENMFWYRQDPGLGLRLIYFSYDVKMKEKGDIPEGYSVSREKKERFSLILESASTNQTSMYLCASSRTGDNEKLFFGSGTQLSVL.

The genes are TRBV27 and TRBJ2-2; perhaps TRBD2 as D (7 bases). The germline V and J ends were trimmed by 6 bases and 4 bases, with 15 bases remaining between them. The CDR3 length is 15 residues. The V gene's germline CDR1 is MNHEY and CDR2 SMNVEV (reference sequence). CDR3 nucleotide sequence: TGTGCCAGCAGCCCCCGGGGGGCTGGCACCGGGGAGCTGTTTTTT. This translates into CASSPRGAGTGELFF.

The chain joins TRBV2 to TRBJ2-4; D not resolved. The CDR3 has 14 residues. Germline CDR1 SNHLY, CDR2 FYNNEI. The V gene lost 0 bases and the J gene lost 8 bases, with 11 bases spanning the gap. The CDR3 sequence: CASSEAPPSHIQYF. For the CDR3, the DNA is TGTGCCAGCAGTGAAGCCCCCCCATCACACATTCAGTACTTC. The whole variable domain, remainder taken from reference TRBV2 and TRBJ2-4, is EPEVTQTPSHQVTQMGQEVILRCVPISNHLYFYWYRQILGQKVEFLVSFYNNEISEKSEIFDDQFSVERPDGSNFTLKIRSTKLEDSAMYFCASSEAPPSHIQYFGAGTRLSVL.

V gene TRBV30 combines with J gene TRBJ2-3; a possible D gene is TRBD1 (6 bases). Trimming pared 3 bases from V and 3 bases from J, leaving 13 bases between. CDR1 and CDR2 from the germline V gene are GTSNPN and SVGIG (reference sequence). The CDR3 loop spans 14 amino acids. The CDR3 sequence is CAWRQGIQTDTQYF. Written as DNA, the CDR3 is TGTGCCTGGAGGCAGGGGATTCAGACAGATACGCAGTATTTT.

The chain employs TRBV7-2 and TRBJ2-1; D remains ambiguous. The CDR3 runs 15 residues. V was cut by 0 bases and J by 4 bases, with 10 bases left in between. Germline CDR1 and CDR2: SGHTA and FQGNSA. The CDR3 spells CASSLAFDRYNEQFF. CDR3 coding DNA: TGTGCCAGCAGCTTAGCGTTCGATCGGTACAATGAGCAGTTCTTC.

V gene TRBV7-9 combines with J gene TRBJ2-1; D perhaps matches TRBD2 (7 bases). The CDR3 extends over 15 amino acids. In germline, CDR1 is SEHNR, CDR2 FQNEAQ (reference sequence). Trimming removed 8 bases at V and 4 bases at J, with 18 bases between. CDR3 sequence: CASLPTGGAYNEQFF. For the CDR3, the DNA is TGTGCCAGCCTACCTACGGGGGGCGCTTACAATGAGCAGTTCTTC.

The rearrangement joins TRBV15 to TRBJ1-6, with a possible D match to TRBD1 (5 bases). Per the germline V gene, CDR1 is LNHNV and CDR2 is YYDKDF (reference sequence). The CDR3 has 16 residues. V shed 3 bases and J shed 6 bases, with 15 bases lying between them. The CDR3 region is CATSREGRGSNSPLHF. For the CDR3, the DNA is TGTGCCACCAGCAGGGAGGGGAGGGGCAGTAATTCACCCCTCCACTTT. The full variable domain, completed using reference TRBV15 and TRBJ1-6, is DAMVIQNPRYQVTQFGKPVTLSCSQTLNHNVMYWYQQKSSQAPKLLFHYYDKDFNNEADTPDNFQSRRPNTSFCFLDIRSPGLGDTAMYLCATSREGRGSNSPLHFGNGTRLTVT.

The chain carries TRBV12-3 or TRBV12-4 and TRBJ2-1, with D possibly TRBD2 on 6 matching bases. CDR3 length equals 13 residues. V was trimmed by 3 bases and J by 8 bases, leaving 11 bases between them. The CDR3 spells CASSFPGRYEQFF. The CDR3 DNA sequence: TGTGCCAGCAGTTTTCCAGGGAGGTATGAGCAGTTCTTC.

For the CDR3, the DNA is TGTGCCTGGAGTCCTGGAACAGGGGGAGACGAGCAGTACTTC. Translated: CAWSPGTGGDEQYF. This chain links TRBV30 with TRBJ2-7; 8 positions match TRBD1. The V segment lost 2 bases and the J segment 5 bases; nucleotides outside the gene matches: 8. CDR1 and CDR2 (germline): GTSNPN, SVGIG (reference sequence). The CDR3 loop spans 14 amino acids.

This chain uses TRBV18 with TRBJ2-3; TRBD1 aligns across 10 bases. The germline V gene encodes CDR1 KGHSH and CDR2 LQKENI. V lost 5 bases to trimming and J lost 3 bases; unmatched junction nucleotides: 2. This CDR3 is built from 14 residues. The CDR3, as DNA: TGTGCCAGCTCATCGGGACAGGGGACAGATACGCAGTATTTT. Amino acid sequence: CASSSGQGTDTQYF. Filled out from reference TRBV18 and TRBJ2-3, the complete variable domain reads NAGVMQNPRHLVRRRGQEARLRCSPMKGHSHVYWYRQLPEEGLKFMVYLQKENIIDESGMPKERFSAEFPKEGPSILRIQQVVRGDSAAYFCASSSGQGTDTQYFGPGTRLTVL.

The rearrangement uses TRBV9 and TRBJ2-3, with D maybe TRBD2 (5 bases). Germline V gene data show CDR1 as SGDLS and CDR2 as YYNGEE. V was pared by 3 bases and J by 4 bases, with 12 bases between. CDR3 length: 14 amino acids. The CDR3 sequence is CASSGEGRADTQYF. Here the CDR3 DNA reads TGTGCCAGCAGCGGTGAGGGAAGGGCAGATACGCAGTATTTT.

This chain connects TRBV11-2 to TRBJ2-3; a possible D gene is TRBD2 (5 bases). Trimming left V 0 bases short and J 7 bases short, with 23 bases between. Germline V lookup: CDR1 SGHAT, CDR2 FQNNGV. This CDR3 has 18 residues. Here the CDR3 DNA reads TGTGCCAGCAGCTTAGATGTTGGGAGACACATCACGCCCCATACGCAGTATTTT. It encodes CASSLDVGRHITPHTQYF. Full variable domain (remainder filled in from reference TRBV11-2 and TRBJ2-3): EAGVAQSPRYKIIEKRQSVAFWCNPISGHATLYWYQQILGQGPKLLIQFQNNGVVDDSQLPKDRFSAERLKGVDSTLKIQPAKLEDSAVYLCASSLDVGRHITPHTQYFGPGTRLTVL.

This chain links TRBV18 with TRBJ2-2; D is uncertain. Deletions cut 2 bases from V and 3 bases from J, with 4 bases between. Germline V gives CDR1 KGHSH, CDR2 LQKENI. This CDR3 region has 13 residues. Here the CDR3 DNA reads TGTGCCAGCTCACCAGGTCACACCGGGGAGCTGTTTTTT. Translation: CASSPGHTGELFF.

The rearrangement uses TRBV25-1 and TRBJ2-2; 11 nucleotides agree with TRBD1. CDR3 length equals 17 residues. The germline CDR1 and CDR2 sequences are MGHDK and SYGVNS. With 6 bases clipped from V and 0 bases from J, the junction kept 6 bases outside the gene matches. The CDR3: CASSGQGARPNTGELFF. The CDR3 DNA reads TGTGCCAGCAGCGGACAGGGGGCCCGTCCGAACACCGGGGAGCTGTTTTTT. The whole variable domain, filled in from reference TRBV25-1 and TRBJ2-2, reads EADIYQTPRYLVIGTGKKITLECSQTMGHDKMYWYQQDPGMELHLIHYSYGVNSTEKGDLSSESTVSRIRTEHFPLTLESARPSHTSQYLCASSGQGARPNTGELFFGEGSRLTVL.

The count of this clone is one. The chain employs TRBV7-2 and TRBJ2-2; the D gene is possibly TRBD1 (5 bases). Germline CDR1 reads SGHTA; CDR2 reads FQGNSA. V was clipped by 0 bases and J by 6 bases, with 11 bases between them. The CDR3 loop spans 15 amino acids. The CDR3 nucleotides read TGTGCCAGCAGCTTAGCAATTGGGGCGTCCGGGGAGCTGTTTTTT. It codes for CASSLAIGASGELFF. Full variable domain (outside the CDR3, taken from reference TRBV7-2 and TRBJ2-2): GAGVSQSPSNKVTEKGKDVELRCDPISGHTALYWYRQSLGQGLEFLIYFQGNSAPDKSGLPSDRFSAERTGGSVSTLTIQRTQQEDSAVYLCASSLAIGASGELFFGEGSRLTVL.

The chain is built from TRBV6-5 and TRBJ1-2; D remains unclear. V lost 10 bases and J lost 1, with 19 bases in between. CDR3 length: 15 amino acids. Germline CDR1 is MNHEY and CDR2 is SVGAGI. The CDR3 coding sequence is TGTGCCACCAAACTACAAACAACTCTTAACTATGGCTACACCTTC. Residues: CATKLQTTLNYGYTF.

V usage is TRBV27 and J usage is TRBJ1-1; D is uncertain. V lost 3 bases and J lost 7, with 9 bases in between. The germline gives CDR1 MNHEY, CDR2 SMNVEV (reference sequence). This CDR3 has 12 amino acids. CDR3 bases: TGTGCCAGCAGTTTGCACATCATTGAAGCTTTCTTT. Translating it yields CASSLHIIEAFF.

The chain recombines TRBV24-1 with TRBJ2-7, with D possibly matching TRBD1 (5 bases). Germline CDR1 KGHDR, CDR2 SFDVKD. Trimming removed 11 bases at V and 4 bases at J, with 11 bases between. The CDR3 sequence is 11 residues long. The CDR3 region is CASSQGYEQYF. Written as DNA, the CDR3 is TGTGCCAGCTCCCAGGGTTACGAGCAGTACTTC.

J is TRBJ1-1 and V is TRBV6-5; D is undetermined. The CDR3 is 13 amino acids. V dropped 6 bases and J dropped 0 bases, with 8 bases sitting between them. Germline loops: CDR1 MNHEY, CDR2 SVGAGI. CDR3 DNA sequence: TGTGCCAGCAGCCCCCCCTTGAACACTGAAGCTTTCTTT. Residues: CASSPPLNTEAFF.

The V and J genes are TRBV4-1 and TRBJ2-5, with 11 nucleotides matching TRBD2. This CDR3 is 15 amino acids long. Looked up from germline, CDR1 is MGHRA and CDR2 is YSYEKL. V dropped 1 base and J dropped 2; count of bases not matched to a gene: 0. The CDR3, as DNA: TGCGCCAGCAGCCAAGGGACTAGCGGGCAAGAGACCCAGTACTTC. Protein sequence: CASSQGTSGQETQYF.

The J gene is TRBJ1-1, the V gene TRBV18, with a weak D call TRBD1 (5 bases). V was clipped by 2 bases and J by 5 bases, with 30 bases between them. Per germline, CDR1 KGHSH and CDR2 LQKENI. CDR3 size: 20 residues. In DNA, the CDR3 is TGTGCCAGCTCACCAAGACTCCCCCGGGCCGGGACTCAACCGCGGACTGAAGCTTTCTTT. Protein sequence: CASSPRLPRAGTQPRTEAFF.

The gene calls are TRBV6-6 and TRBJ1-2; D gene uncertain. The germline V and J ends were trimmed by 8 bases and 3 bases, with 16 bases remaining between them. Germline V gives CDR1 MNHNY, CDR2 SVGAGI (reference sequence). The CDR3 is 14 residues long. CDR3 amino acids: CASLTTKGYYGYTF. CDR3 DNA: TGTGCCAGCCTTACTACCAAGGGTTACTATGGCTACACCTTC.

The V and J genes are TRBV4-1 and TRBJ2-7, with D hard to call. Germline CDR1 is MGHRA and CDR2 is YSYEKL. The V end lost 4 bases, the J end lost 3 bases, and 4 bases lay between the germline ends. This CDR3 is 11 amino acids long. The CDR3 spells CASSLDYEQYF. The CDR3 DNA reads TGCGCCAGCAGCCTAGACTACGAGCAGTACTTC.

V is TRBV28 and J is TRBJ2-2; maybe TRBD1 (6 bases). The germline V gene encodes CDR1 MDHEN and CDR2 SYDVKM. Between the trimmed V and J ends, which lost 1 base and 2 bases, there was a span of 11 bases. The CDR3 contains 16 residues. CDR3 region: CASSLLGAGNTGELFF. DNA of the CDR3: TGTGCCAGCAGTTTATTGGGGGCCGGAAACACCGGGGAGCTGTTTTTT.

This chain joins TRBV7-9 and TRBJ1-2; D uncertain. The germline CDR1 and CDR2 sequences are SEHNR and FQNEAQ (reference sequence). The CDR3 sequence is 13 residues long. The germline V and J ends were trimmed by 2 bases and 0 bases, with 4 bases remaining between them. CDR3 DNA sequence: TGTGCCAGCAGCTTACGGGCTAACTATGGCTACACCTTC. Translating gives CASSLRANYGYTF.